A single sample is the source of the 30 T cell receptor beta chains below, sequenced in a study of cytomegalovirus exposure and HLA in healthy donors. Data came from immunoSEQ multiplex PCR; TCRdb stores just in-frame clones and leaves some out. Counted here are 150,000 to 170,000 clones, 86% occurring once; the ten biggest clones make up about a fifth. Sequenced sample: PBMCs. The receptors were sampled from a man aged 18 to 29 in good health and CMV-seropositive.

The J gene is TRBJ2-1, the V gene TRBV7-8; TRBD2 matches 14 bases. The CDR3 has 17 residues. Germline trimming cut 5 bases from V and 3 bases from J; bases unmatched to any gene: 6. Germline V gives CDR1 SGHVS, CDR2 FQNEAQ. The CDR3 DNA reads as TGTGCCAGCAGCCCGGGACTAGCGGGAGTGGGCTACAATGAGCAGTTCTTC. It is translated as CASSPGLAGVGYNEQFF.

The CDR3 sequence is CASSQPHSDRAKGYTF. The CDR3 nucleotides read TGCGCCAGCAGCCAACCCCACTCGGACAGGGCTAAAGGCTACACCTTC. V and J are TRBV4-1 and TRBJ1-2, with TRBD1 matching 8 bases. Germline assignment: CDR1 MGHRA and CDR2 YSYEKL. This CDR3 has 16 amino acids. The V segment lost 2 bases and the J segment 8 bases; nucleotides outside the gene matches: 13.

The chain couples TRBV7-2 to TRBJ1-1; TRBD1 matches 9 bases. The CDR3 runs 16 residues. With V trimmed by 4 bases and J by 1 base, 7 bases remained unmatched. Germline CDR1 SGHTA, CDR2 FQGNSA. In nucleotides, the CDR3 is TGTGCCAGCAGCTCTTATGGGACAGGGTCGAACACTGAAGCTTTCTTT. Protein product: CASSSYGTGSNTEAFF.

The chain joins TRBV2 to TRBJ1-5; a possible D gene is TRBD1 (5 bases). The CDR3 has 15 residues. Trimming took off 6 bases at V and 0 bases at J, with 12 bases between the two ends. Germline V CDR1 and CDR2: SNHLY, FYNNEI. This CDR3 is CASSDRQFSNQPQHF. The CDR3 nucleotides read TGTGCCAGCAGCGACCGACAGTTTAGCAATCAGCCCCAGCATTTT.

The rearrangement links TRBV5-6 to TRBJ1-4; D perhaps matches TRBD1 (5 bases). This CDR3 has 14 amino acids. The V gene lost 4 bases and the J gene lost 4 bases, with 11 bases spanning the gap. Germline loops: CDR1 SGHDT, CDR2 YYEEEE. The CDR3 region has the DNA TGTGCCAGCAGCACACAGGCAATTAATGAAAAACTGTTTTTT. Its translation is CASSTQAINEKLFF.

The rearrangement links TRBV27 to TRBJ1-5; D is perhaps TRBD1 (5 bases). Per germline, CDR1 MNHEY and CDR2 SMNVEV (reference sequence). This CDR3 region has 15 residues. With 2 bases removed from V and 0 bases from J, the gap between germline ends came to 8 bases. The CDR3 loop reads CASSLRGYSNQPQHF. In DNA form, the CDR3 reads TGTGCCAGCAGTTTAAGGGGTTATAGCAATCAGCCCCAGCATTTT.

The rearrangement uses TRBV7-2 and TRBJ2-7, with 8 bases aligning to TRBD1. With V trimmed by 2 bases and J by 6 bases, 6 bases remained unmatched. Looked up from germline, CDR1 is SGHTA and CDR2 is FQGNSA. The CDR3 has 14 amino acids. This CDR3 is CASSLSQGAVEQYF. The CDR3 region has the DNA TGTGCCAGCAGCTTATCGCAGGGGGCTGTCGAGCAGTACTTC.

This chain links TRBV7-2 with TRBJ2-7; TRBD2 matches 9 bases. Germline trimming cut 1 base from V and 3 bases from J; bases unmatched to any gene: 4. The CDR3 covers 15 residues. Germline-derived CDR1 and CDR2 are SGHTA and FQGNSA. The CDR3 DNA reads TGTGCCAGCAGCTTAGGGGCGGGAGGGCTCTACGAGCAGTACTTC. Translated, it gives CASSLGAGGLYEQYF.

This chain uses TRBV5-4 with TRBJ2-5; 8 bases agree with TRBD1. CDR3 length equals 17 residues. V lost 2 bases and J lost 5; bases outside the gene matches: 14. The germline gives CDR1 SGHNT, CDR2 YYREEE (reference sequence). The CDR3 protein is CASSLNPLPGQEETQYF. The CDR3, as DNA: TGTGCCAGCAGCTTAAACCCACTTCCGGGACAGGAGGAGACCCAGTACTTC.

The rearrangement joins TRBV7-3 to TRBJ2-2, with 7 bases identical to TRBD1. Losses at the gene ends were 6 bases for V and 6 bases for J; bases not matched to a gene: 10. The germline V gene has CDR1 SGHTA and CDR2 FQGTGA. This CDR3 is 15 amino acids long. As DNA, the CDR3 is TGTGCCAGCAGGGTGGGGACAGTGATGTCCGGGGAGCTGTTTTTT. Amino acid sequence: CASRVGTVMSGELFF.

V usage is TRBV9 and J usage is TRBJ1-3; TRBD1 aligns across 9 bases. V lost 2 bases to trimming and J lost 4 bases; unmatched junction nucleotides: 7. Germline CDR1 SGDLS, CDR2 YYNGEE. The CDR3 contains 16 residues. The CDR3 sequence: CASSVLTGGAGNTIYF. In DNA form, the CDR3 reads TGTGCCAGCAGCGTTCTAACAGGGGGCGCGGGAAACACCATATATTTT.

This clone occurred a few times. The chain has TRBV30 and TRBJ1-5; tentatively, D is TRBD1 (5 bases). Germline V gene lookup returns CDR1 GTSNPN and CDR2 SVGIG (reference sequence). There are 13 residues in the CDR3. Trimming shortened V by 5 bases and J by 2 bases, and 10 bases separated the two germline ends. The CDR3 nucleotides read TGTGCCTGGGGACACGCAGGCAATCAGCCCCAGCATTTT. Encoded protein: CAWGHAGNQPQHF.

This chain connects TRBV9 to TRBJ2-1; 10 nucleotides line up with TRBD2. Germline trimming cut 5 bases from V and 1 base from J; bases unmatched to any gene: 12. This CDR3 has 18 amino acids. Germline loops: CDR1 SGDLS, CDR2 YYNGEE. CDR3 nucleotides: TGTGCCAGCAGTCCGACCCCTAGCGGGAGCGGATCCTACAATGAGCAGTTCTTC. Its protein is CASSPTPSGSGSYNEQFF. Based on the CDR3 plus reference TRBV9 and TRBJ2-1, the full variable domain is DSGVTQTPKHLITATGQRVTLRCSPRSGDLSVYWYQQSLDQGLQFLIQYYNGEERAKGNILERFSAQQFPDLHSELNLSSLELGDSALYFCASSPTPSGSGSYNEQFFGPGTRLTVL.

The V and J genes are TRBV19 and TRBJ1-1; D gene ambiguous. In germline, CDR1 is LNHDA, CDR2 SQIVND (reference sequence). The V end was cut by 3 bases, the J end by 1 base, with 6 bases between. The length of the CDR3 is 13 residues. The CDR3 region is CASSMRGNTEAFF. CDR3 sequence (DNA): TGTGCCAGTAGTATGAGAGGGAACACTGAAGCTTTCTTT. The whole variable domain, filled in from reference TRBV19 and TRBJ1-1, reads DGGITQSPKYLFRKEGQNVTLSCEQNLNHDAMYWYRQDPGQGLRLIYYSQIVNDFQKGDIAEGYSVSREKKESFPLTVTSAQKNPTAFYLCASSMRGNTEAFFGQGTRLTVV.

The J gene is TRBJ2-5, the V gene TRBV5-1; 7 nucleotides align to TRBD1. Germline V gene data show CDR1 as SGHRS and CDR2 as YFSETQ. The length of the CDR3 is 15 residues. V dropped 1 base and J dropped 1; count of bases not matched to a gene: 4. CDR3 amino acids: CASSLFRDSQETQYF. CDR3 DNA sequence: TGCGCCAGCAGCTTGTTCCGGGACAGCCAAGAGACCCAGTACTTC.

This rearrangement joins TRBV28 to TRBJ2-7; perhaps TRBD2 as D (10 bases). In germline, CDR1 is MDHEN, CDR2 SYDVKM. V was cut by 2 bases and J by 7 bases, with 15 bases left in between. The CDR3 is 14 residues long. The CDR3 coding sequence is TGTGCCAGCAGTTTAACTAGCGGGACAGGGGAGCAGTACTTC. Its translation: CASSLTSGTGEQYF.

The chain combines TRBV6-5 with TRBJ1-6, with D possibly TRBD1 on 5 matching bases. The V end was cut by 6 bases, the J end by 6 bases, with 15 bases between. This CDR3 has 15 amino acids. The V gene's germline CDR1 is MNHEY and CDR2 SVGAGI. CDR3 loop: CASRKGTGGNSPLHF. CDR3 DNA sequence: TGTGCCAGCAGGAAGGGGACCGGGGGTAATTCACCCCTCCACTTT.

This clone was picked up a small number of times. The chain links TRBV11-3 to TRBJ2-2; 10 nucleotides match TRBD2. Trimming removed 0 bases from V and 5 bases from J; junction bases left unmatched: 6. The CDR3 covers 17 residues. Germline V gene data show CDR1 as SGHNT and CDR2 as YENEEA. CDR3 sequence (DNA): TGTGCCAGCAGCTTAGATCCCCTAGCGGGGGAAACCGGGGAGCTGTTTTTT. Translated: CASSLDPLAGETGELFF.

The V gene is TRBV7-9, the J gene TRBJ2-1; 9 nucleotides match TRBD1. This CDR3 is built from 18 residues. Trimming at V came to 5 bases and at J to 3 bases, leaving 14 bases not matched to a gene. Germline CDR1 and CDR2: SEHNR and FQNEAQ (reference sequence). This chain's CDR3 is CASSPHPRQGEDYNEQFF. CDR3 coding DNA: TGTGCCAGCAGCCCTCATCCCCGACAGGGGGAGGACTACAATGAGCAGTTCTTC.

This chain joins TRBV18 and TRBJ2-1; possible D gene TRBD1, 5 bases. From germline, CDR1 is KGHSH and CDR2 LQKENI. With 2 bases removed from V and 5 bases from J, the gap between germline ends came to 13 bases. The CDR3 length is 15 residues. CDR3 bases: TGTGCCAGCTCACCAGGGCAGGGTAACCACAATGAGCAGTTCTTC. Translated, it gives CASSPGQGNHNEQFF.

The rearrangement links TRBV7-6 to TRBJ2-5; TRBD2 is a possible D gene (5 bases). The CDR3 consists of 15 residues. Trimming took 0 bases from V and 4 from J, leaving 12 bases between them. CDR1 and CDR2 (germline): SGHVS, FNYEAQ. CDR3 DNA: TGTGCCAGCAGCTTAGCTCGAGGGATTGCAGAGACCCAGTACTTC. Translated: CASSLARGIAETQYF.

This chain links TRBV5-1 with TRBJ1-2; D perhaps matches TRBD1 (6 bases). Germline CDR1 is SGHRS and CDR2 is YFSETQ. Trimming stripped 4 bases from V and 4 bases from J, with 14 bases between. This CDR3 region has 14 residues. The CDR3 reads CASSPLTGAYGYTF. CDR3 bases: TGCGCCAGCAGCCCTTTGACAGGTGCCTATGGCTACACCTTC.

In this sample, this clone turned up once. The V gene is TRBV5-1, the J gene TRBJ1-1, with 7 bases fitting TRBD1. Germline-derived CDR1 and CDR2 are SGHRS and YFSETQ. Germline trimming cut 1 base from V and 2 bases from J; bases unmatched to any gene: 11. This CDR3 comprises 17 residues. CDR3 loop: CASSLNPGQTSNTEAFF. The CDR3 DNA sequence: TGCGCCAGCAGCTTGAATCCGGGACAGACGTCAAACACTGAAGCTTTCTTT.

V gene TRBV10-3 combines with J gene TRBJ2-5; the D gene is possibly TRBD1 (5 bases). Germline values: CDR1 ENHRY, CDR2 SYGVKD. This CDR3 contains 14 residues. V shed 10 bases and J shed 2 bases, with 17 bases lying between them. This CDR3 is CATRSQGRQETQYF. CDR3 nucleotides: TGTGCCACTAGGAGCCAGGGTCGACAAGAGACCCAGTACTTC.

This chain uses TRBV10-3 with TRBJ2-5; the match to TRBD2 covers 7 bases. V shed 10 bases and J 3 bases; nucleotides not matched to a gene: 14. Germline-derived CDR1 and CDR2 are ENHRY and SYGVKD. This CDR3 is 15 amino acids long. DNA for the CDR3: TGTGCCACCATCGGCGGGGCTAGCGGAGAAGAGACCCAGTACTTC. It is translated as CATIGGASGEETQYF.

This chain links TRBV14 with TRBJ2-1, with 8 bases lining up with TRBD1. The V segment lost 1 base and the J segment 6 bases; nucleotides outside the gene matches: 5. This CDR3 is 15 amino acids long. Germline CDR1 SGHDN, CDR2 FVKESK. CDR3 sequence: CASSQARTGSNEQFF. CDR3 in DNA: TGTGCCAGCAGCCAAGCCCGGACAGGGAGCAATGAGCAGTTCTTC.

DNA for the CDR3: TGTGCCAGCAGCCGTAGCGGGAGAAACGAGCAGTACTTC. This codes for CASSRSGRNEQYF. This chain links TRBV11-2 with TRBJ2-7; 9 nucleotides align to TRBD2. The V segment lost 5 bases and the J segment 5 bases; nucleotides outside the gene matches: 4. The CDR3 totals 13 residues. The germline V gene has CDR1 SGHAT and CDR2 FQNNGV. Together with reference TRBV11-2 and TRBJ2-7, the CDR3 gives the full variable domain: EAGVAQSPRYKIIEKRQSVAFWCNPISGHATLYWYQQILGQGPKLLIQFQNNGVVDDSQLPKDRFSAERLKGVDSTLKIQPAKLEDSAVYLCASSRSGRNEQYFGPGTRLTVT.

The chain couples TRBV19 to TRBJ1-1, with 7 bases that match TRBD1. There are 15 residues in the CDR3. Losses at the gene ends were 5 bases for V and 6 bases for J; bases not matched to a gene: 12. Germline assignment: CDR1 LNHDA and CDR2 SQIVND (reference sequence). The CDR3 is CASSDGQVSPPEAFF. DNA for the CDR3: TGTGCCAGTAGTGACGGACAGGTGTCGCCGCCTGAAGCTTTCTTT.

The gene calls are TRBV6-6 and TRBJ2-2; 8 bases match TRBD2. This CDR3 is 15 amino acids long. Germline CDR1 MNHNY, CDR2 SVGAGI (reference sequence). Trimming took 7 bases from V and 0 from J; bases not matched to a gene: 4. The CDR3 protein is CASTASGSNTGELFF. CDR3 nucleotide sequence: TGTGCCAGCACTGCTAGCGGGTCGAACACCGGGGAGCTGTTTTTT.

The chain carries TRBV13 and TRBJ2-7, with TRBD2 as a possible D gene (5 bases). Germline-derived CDR1 and CDR2 are PRHDT and FYEKMQ (reference sequence). This CDR3 contains 14 residues. Trimming removed 1 base at V and 0 bases at J, with 7 bases between. CDR3 loop: CASSLAGSSYEQYF. The CDR3 DNA is TGTGCCAGCAGCTTAGCGGGGAGCTCCTACGAGCAGTACTTC.